This passage covers 5 T cell receptor beta chains from one sample sequenced in a study of T cells expressing NK-cell markers. From the 5' RACE reads, TCRdb lists one entry per CDR3 protein and no DNA. The sample table includes 550,000 to 600,000 distinct CDR3 sequences. Material for sequencing was blood T cells: a sorted CD56 or NKG2C T cell subset, CD4+ or CD8+ T cells, or bulk PBMC T cells (not recorded which). Receptor source: a man aged 18 to 29 in good health.

This chain links TRBV25-1 with TRBJ2-1; there is no DNA to check the TCRdb D call of TRBD1. Germline CDR1 MGHDK, CDR2 SYGVNS. The CDR3 consists of 17 residues. The CDR3 sequence is CASMHRGVGGTYNEQFF.

The chain links TRBV10-2 to TRBJ2-2; the D gene TCRdb calls, TRBD2, cannot be checked with no DNA. There are 15 residues in the CDR3. Germline lookup yields CDR1 WSHSY and CDR2 SAAADI. The CDR3 reads CASRISETNTGELFF.

The rearrangement links TRBV9 to TRBJ2-1; the TRBD1 assignment by TCRdb is unverifiable without DNA. The CDR3 contains 15 residues. The germline V gene has CDR1 SGDLS and CDR2 YYNGEE. The CDR3 reads CASSPGTGRLDEQFF.

Here the CDR3 reads CASWNAAGVPQETQYF. The V call is TRBV6-1, the J call TRBJ2-5; TCRdb indicates TRBD2, and absent DNA this call remains unverified. Per the germline V gene, CDR1 is MNHNS and CDR2 is SASEGT. This CDR3 is 16 amino acids long.

V usage is TRBV7-2 and J usage is TRBJ2-2; TCRdb names TRBD1, which stays unverified in the absence of DNA. Looked up from germline, CDR1 is SGHTA and CDR2 is FQGNSA. The CDR3 contains 15 residues. CDR3 protein: CASSFTRTNTGELFF.